The count of the clone carrying this T cell receptor beta chain is one. This sample was taken from a study of cytomegalovirus exposure and HLA in healthy donors. The germline V gene encodes CDR1 SGHAT and CDR2 FQNNGV. The CDR3 runs to 16 residues. V was clipped by 7 bases and J by 4 bases; unmatched bases: 14. The table came from immunoSEQ multiplex PCR; TCRdb's copy has only in-frame clones and leaves some out. The sample gives under 250,000 clones, roughly 87% of which show up once; more than 1.5% is in the top ten. The clonotype was recovered from a woman aged 18 to 35 in good health and CMV-seropositive. The sequencing sample was made of PBMCs. The chain carries TRBV11-2 and TRBJ2-7, with 9 bases fitting TRBD2. CDR3 loop: CASTGLSGSALYEQYF. The DNA of the CDR3 is TGTGCCAGCACAGGACTTAGCGGGAGCGCCCTTTACGAGCAGTACTTC.